The T cell receptor (beta chain) described here comes from a study of T cell responses to AZD1222 COVID-19 vaccine. Background on the study: Some second doses came at about 4 weeks and others at about 12 weeks; these were pooled.

CDR3 length: 14 residues. The V and J ends lost 2 bases and 9 bases, in that order; junction bases with no gene match: 6. Germline V lookup: CDR1 MRHNA, CDR2 SNTAGT. The study, taken as a whole, reports: Among the donors, most were white British and more were female, and clonal diversity was possibly underestimated.

This clone was detected a few times. The antigen is not known. TCRdb's copy holds only in-frame clones and misses some; the assay was immunoSEQ multiplex PCR. In the table there are some 120,000 clones, approximately 85% of which are singletons. The rearrangement links TRBV6-4 to TRBJ2-1; 8 nucleotides agree with TRBD1. The material sequenced was peripheral blood, taken on day 0 of AZD1222 vaccination. The source is an adult in good health. The DNA of the CDR3 is TGTGCCAGCAGTGACGGCCATACAGGGGGTGAGCAGTTCTTC. Its protein product is CASSDGHTGGEQFF.